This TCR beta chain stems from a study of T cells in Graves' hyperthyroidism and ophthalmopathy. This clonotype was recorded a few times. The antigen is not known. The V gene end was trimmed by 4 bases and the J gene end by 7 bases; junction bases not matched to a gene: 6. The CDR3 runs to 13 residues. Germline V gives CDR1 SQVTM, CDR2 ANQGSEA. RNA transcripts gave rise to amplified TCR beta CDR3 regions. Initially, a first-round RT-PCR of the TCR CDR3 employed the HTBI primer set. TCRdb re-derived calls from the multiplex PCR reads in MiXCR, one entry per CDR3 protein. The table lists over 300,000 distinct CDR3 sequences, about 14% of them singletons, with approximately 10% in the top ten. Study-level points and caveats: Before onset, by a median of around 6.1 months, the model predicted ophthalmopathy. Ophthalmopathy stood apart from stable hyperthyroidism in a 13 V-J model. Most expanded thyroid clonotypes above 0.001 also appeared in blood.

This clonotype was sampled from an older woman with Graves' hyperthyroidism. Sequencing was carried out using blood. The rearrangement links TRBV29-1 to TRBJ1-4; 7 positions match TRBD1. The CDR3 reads CSVVPGGTEKLFF. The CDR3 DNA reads TGCAGCGTTGTTCCAGGGGGAACTGAAAAACTGTTTTTT.